This is a list of T cell receptor beta chains from one sample in a study of response to subunit inactivated influenza vaccine. TCRdb processed the RT-PCR reads anew with MiXCR; each CDR3 protein has one entry. The profile shows some 570,000 distinct CDR3 sequences, 11% of them singletons. Another study also made use of these data, one on T cells expressing NK-cell markers.

This material consisted of PBMCs from blood, taken on the day of vaccination. These receptors originate from a man in his fifties or sixties who received an inactivated influenza vaccine. CDR3s include the opening cysteine and the closing phenylalanine or tryptophan.

CDR3 length: 15
V gene: TRBV7-2
J gene: TRBJ2-7
CDR3 protein: CASSFTSGRAVEQYF

CDR3 length: 18
V gene: TRBV4-3
J gene: TRBJ1-6
CDR3 protein: CASSQLTPGLRADSPLHF

CDR3 length: 16
V gene: TRBV5-1
J gene: TRBJ2-6
CDR3 protein: CASSLGGVSGANVLTF

CDR3 length: 14
V gene: TRBV12-3/TRBV12-4
J gene: TRBJ2-1
CDR3 protein: CASSLGSGLSEQFF

CDR3 length: 14
V gene: TRBV4-1
J gene: TRBJ2-3
CDR3 protein: CASSQDPRKDTQYF

CDR3 length: 15
V gene: TRBV7-2
J gene: TRBJ1-2
CDR3 protein: CASSPQDGIGYGYTF

CDR3 length: 15
V gene: TRBV7-9
J gene: TRBJ2-3
CDR3 protein: CASSPTSGSTDTQYF

CDR3 length: 16
V gene: TRBV3-1
J gene: TRBJ1-2
CDR3 protein: CASSYGFYGGNYGYTF

CDR3 length: 13
V gene: TRBV28
J gene: TRBJ2-5
CDR3 protein: CASREGFQETQYF

CDR3 length: 15
V gene: TRBV20-1
J gene: TRBJ2-5
CDR3 protein: CSARSSRGGQETQYF

CDR3 length: 15
V gene: TRBV10-3
J gene: TRBJ2-3
CDR3 protein: CAISGLRGGTDTQYF

CDR3 length: 12
V gene: TRBV20-1
J gene: TRBJ1-1
CDR3 protein: CSATPGPAEAFF

CDR3 length: 17
V gene: TRBV7-3
J gene: TRBJ2-4
CDR3 protein: CASSLNPRVEAKNIQYF

CDR3 length: 16
V gene: TRBV11-2
J gene: TRBJ2-7
CDR3 protein: CASSLPMTLDLYEQYF

CDR3 length: 13
V gene: TRBV5-6
J gene: TRBJ1-1
CDR3 protein: CASSREQVREAFF

CDR3 length: 14
V gene: TRBV30
J gene: TRBJ2-1
CDR3 protein: CAWSRGGDVNEQFF

CDR3 length: 12
V gene: TRBV7-9
J gene: TRBJ2-5
CDR3 protein: CASSFQVETQYF

CDR3 length: 16
V gene: TRBV3-1
J gene: TRBJ2-2
CDR3 protein: CASSQLDNYGTGELFF

CDR3 length: 12
V gene: TRBV9
J gene: TRBJ2-2
CDR3 protein: CASSVQAGELFF

CDR3 length: 14
V gene: TRBV5-1
J gene: TRBJ2-4
CDR3 protein: CASSPGQIKNIQYF

CDR3 length: 15
V gene: TRBV9
J gene: TRBJ1-5
CDR3 protein: CASSPSGGARQPQHF

CDR3 length: 14
V gene: TRBV20-1
J gene: TRBJ2-7
CDR3 protein: CSASEAGVAYEQYF

CDR3 length: 16
V gene: TRBV28
J gene: TRBJ1-4
CDR3 protein: CASSSTADQSNEKLFF

CDR3 length: 16
V gene: TRBV6-5
J gene: TRBJ1-1
CDR3 protein: CASSYMGFGQGAEAFF

CDR3 length: 14
V gene: TRBV29-1
J gene: TRBJ2-3
CDR3 protein: CSVDGGTGADTQYF

CDR3 length: 14
V gene: TRBV6-1
J gene: TRBJ1-1
CDR3 protein: CASSEGLLNTEAFF

CDR3 length: 17
V gene: TRBV9
J gene: TRBJ2-2
CDR3 protein: CASSVGSGHLNTGELFF